This entry concerns a single T cell receptor beta chain. The sample comes from a study of blood T cells in healthy people across ages. The second PCR ran roughly 7 to 12 cycles with a sample-barcoded 5' primer and J-beta primers. TCRdb re-called the 5' RACE reads with MiXCR, one entry per CDR3 protein. There are some 1,500,000 distinct CDR3 sequences in the sample; roughly two fifths occur only once, and just over 4% lies in the top ten. This CDR3 region has 16 residues. Germline-derived CDR1 and CDR2 are SGHDT and YYEEEE. Trimming cost V 3 bases and J 1 base, with 14 bases left between them. The receptor was derived from a woman aged 18-29 years in good health. Source material: blood. The rearrangement joins TRBV5-6 to TRBJ1-5, with a tentative D call TRBD1 (5 bases). The CDR3 protein is CASSSHGGGSNQPQHF. The CDR3 region has the DNA TGTGCCAGCAGCTCTCACGGGGGGGGAAGCAATCAGCCCCAGCATTTT.